Below are 16 T cell receptor beta chains sequenced from a single sample in a study of cytomegalovirus exposure and HLA in healthy donors. Primers for the PCR totalled 60 Vbeta and 13 Jbeta. The protocol was immunoSEQ multiplex PCR, while the TCRdb copy is restricted to in-frame clones and leaves out a portion. Its table records 90,000 to 130,000 clones. The sequencing sample was made of PBMCs. Receptors were obtained from a man in his thirties or forties in good health and CMV-seronegative.

The rearrangement links TRBV2 to TRBJ1-6, with D unresolved. V was shortened by 6 bases and J by 7 bases, with 10 bases between the two germline ends. Germline V CDR1 and CDR2: SNHLY, FYNNEI. The CDR3 is 13 residues long. The CDR3 coding sequence is TGTGCCAGCAGCCTCAGCGTCAATTCACCCCTCCACTTT. Amino acids: CASSLSVNSPLHF.

J is TRBJ2-3 and V is TRBV18, with no clear D. Germline lookup yields CDR1 KGHSH and CDR2 LQKENI. V lost 4 bases and J 0 bases, leaving 5 bases between the germline ends. The CDR3 sequence is 13 residues long. CDR3 region: CASSQHSTDTQYF. Here the CDR3 DNA reads TGTGCCAGCTCACAACATAGCACAGATACGCAGTATTTT. Full variable domain (missing parts from reference TRBV18 and TRBJ2-3): NAGVMQNPRHLVRRRGQEARLRCSPMKGHSHVYWYRQLPEEGLKFMVYLQKENIIDESGMPKERFSAEFPKEGPSILRIQQVVRGDSAAYFCASSQHSTDTQYFGPGTRLTVL.

The chain recombines TRBV6-6 with TRBJ1-6; the match to TRBD1 covers 11 bases. Germline V gene sequence: CDR1 MNHNY, CDR2 SVGAGI (reference sequence). The V gene end was trimmed by 6 bases and the J gene end by 10 bases; junction bases not matched to a gene: 11. This CDR3 is built from 16 residues. The CDR3 spells CASRVGTGGTGSPLHF. The CDR3 coding sequence is TGTGCCAGCAGGGTAGGGACAGGGGGTACAGGATCACCCCTCCACTTT.

J is TRBJ1-2 and V is TRBV15, with 9 positions matching TRBD1. This CDR3 spans 15 amino acids. Unmatched junction bases numbered 7, after V lost 3 bases and J lost 5 bases. CDR1 and CDR2 from the germline V gene are LNHNV and YYDKDF (reference sequence). The CDR3 nucleotides read TGTGCCACCAGCAGGGATAGGGGACAGGGTTATGGCTACACCTTC. It is translated as CATSRDRGQGYGYTF.

This rearrangement joins TRBV2 to TRBJ2-5; 7 nucleotides align to TRBD2. Germline trimming cut 3 bases from V and 5 bases from J; bases unmatched to any gene: 9. The CDR3 extends over 15 amino acids. Germline CDR1 is SNHLY and CDR2 is FYNNEI. CDR3 in DNA: TGTGCCAGCAGTGACAGCGGGGCGGCAGGGGAGACCCAGTACTTC. Its translation is CASSDSGAAGETQYF.

V is TRBV19 and J is TRBJ2-3, with 10 bases identical to TRBD2. The trim removed 6 bases at V and 0 bases at J, leaving 6 bases unmatched. The V gene's germline CDR1 is LNHDA and CDR2 SQIVND (reference sequence). The CDR3 has 16 amino acids. The CDR3 protein is CASSGLAASSTDTQYF. CDR3 bases: TGTGCCAGTAGCGGACTAGCGGCGTCTAGCACAGATACGCAGTATTTT. The full variable domain, in which reference TRBV19 and TRBJ2-3 provide the parts outside the CDR3, is DGGITQSPKYLFRKEGQNVTLSCEQNLNHDAMYWYRQDPGQGLRLIYYSQIVNDFQKGDIAEGYSVSREKKESFPLTVTSAQKNPTAFYLCASSGLAASSTDTQYFGPGTRLTVL.

The V gene is TRBV7-7, the J gene TRBJ2-2, with D perhaps TRBD1 (6 bases). Trimming cost V 4 bases and J 2 bases, with 11 bases left between them. This CDR3 contains 15 residues. Looked up from germline, CDR1 is SSHAT and CDR2 is FNYEAQ (reference sequence). The CDR3 nucleotides are TGTGCCAGCAGCTCTGGACAGCCTAACACCGGGGAGCTGTTTTTT. Residues: CASSSGQPNTGELFF. The entire variable domain, with the rest obtained from reference TRBV7-7 and TRBJ2-2, is as follows: GAGVSQSPRYKVTKRGQDVTLRCDPISSHATLYWYQQALGQGPEFLTYFNYEAQPDKSGLPSDRFSAERPEGSISTLTIQRTEQRDSAMYRCASSSGQPNTGELFFGEGSRLTVL.

The genes are TRBV6-6 and TRBJ2-7; D is possibly TRBD1 (7 bases). Germline CDR1 and CDR2: MNHNY and SVGAGI (reference sequence). The CDR3 sequence is 13 residues long. V was trimmed by 7 bases and J by 6 bases, leaving 16 bases between them. CDR3 coding DNA: TGTGCCAGCAACAGACAGGGACTCGGCGAGCAGTACTTC. This codes for CASNRQGLGEQYF.

Worth noting for this clone: The identical CDR3 is also encoded by other nucleotide sequences in the sample. The chain has TRBV18 and TRBJ2-7, with 7 bases that match TRBD2. This CDR3 region has 14 residues. Per the germline V gene, CDR1 is KGHSH and CDR2 is LQKENI. Unmatched junction bases numbered 2, after V lost 3 bases and J lost 0 bases. DNA for the CDR3: TGTGCCAGCTCACCCGGGGGGAGCTCCTACGAGCAGTACTTC. It codes for CASSPGGSSYEQYF.

The rearrangement links TRBV2 to TRBJ1-6, with D tentatively TRBD1 (6 bases). The V end was cut by 5 bases, the J end by 15 bases, with 11 bases between. CDR1 and CDR2 (germline): SNHLY, FYNNEI. The CDR3 has 11 residues. CDR3 nucleotides: TGTGCCAGCAGTTACCAGGGGCTCCTCCACTTT. It is translated as CASSYQGLLHF. Full variable domain (missing parts from reference TRBV2 and TRBJ1-6): EPEVTQTPSHQVTQMGQEVILRCVPISNHLYFYWYRQILGQKVEFLVSFYNNEISEKSEIFDDQFSVERPDGSNFTLKIRSTKLEDSAMYFCASSYQGLLHFGNGTRLTVT.

The chain carries TRBV5-6 and TRBJ2-2, with 7 bases lining up with TRBD1. CDR1 is SGHDT and CDR2 is YYEEEE in the germline V gene. The V and J ends lost 0 bases and 8 bases, in that order; junction bases with no gene match: 19. The CDR3 covers 19 residues. CDR3 in amino acids: CASSLVVNPTGDPTGELFF. Written as DNA, the CDR3 is TGTGCCAGCAGCTTGGTGGTAAACCCTACAGGGGACCCAACGGGGGAGCTGTTTTTT.

CDR3 residues: CASSLLGDTGELFF. The CDR3 bases are TGTGCCAGCAGCTTATTAGGGGACACCGGGGAGCTGTTTTTT. The rearrangement joins TRBV7-6 to TRBJ2-2; a possible D gene is TRBD1 (5 bases). The CDR3 is made up of 14 amino acids. The V gene lost 2 bases and the J gene lost 3 bases, with 7 bases spanning the gap. Germline CDR1 SGHVS, CDR2 FNYEAQ.

The CDR3 nucleotides read TGCGCCAGCAGCTCCGGGACAGGGGCTTACGAGCAGTACTTC. Residues: CASSSGTGAYEQYF. This chain uses TRBV5-1 with TRBJ2-5, with 10 bases aligning to TRBD1. TRBJ2-7 matches the DNA end more closely, so the J call is doubtful. The CDR3 is 14 residues long. The germline CDR1 and CDR2 sequences are SGHRS and YFSETQ.

J is TRBJ2-1 and V is TRBV13, with TRBD2 matching over 10 bases. CDR3 length equals 16 residues. Germline V CDR1 and CDR2: PRHDT, FYEKMQ (reference sequence). The ends lost 1 base at V and 7 bases at J; junction bases unmatched: 7. CDR3 DNA sequence: TGTGCCAGCAGCTTAGAATCTAGCGGGGGCTCAAATGAGCAGTTCTTC. Translation gives CASSLESSGGSNEQFF.

This chain joins TRBV6-5 and TRBJ2-7, with 7 bases fitting TRBD1. The germline CDR1 and CDR2 sequences are MNHEY and SVGAGI. Germline trimming cut 2 bases from V and 0 bases from J; bases unmatched to any gene: 4. The CDR3 is made up of 15 amino acids. The CDR3 region has the DNA TGTGCCAGCAGTTACCAGGGACAGTCCTCCTACGAGCAGTACTTC. This codes for CASSYQGQSSYEQYF.

V and J are TRBV15 and TRBJ2-5, with TRBD1 as a possible D gene (6 bases). Trimming pared 1 base from V and 2 bases from J, leaving 14 bases between. Per the germline V gene, CDR1 is LNHNV and CDR2 is YYDKDF (reference sequence). The CDR3 spans 16 residues. The CDR3 coding sequence is TGTGCCACCAGCAGAGGAGGAAAGACAGGACAAGAGACCCAGTACTTC. Protein sequence: CATSRGGKTGQETQYF.